This entry lists 9 T cell receptor beta chains sequenced from one sample in a study of glioma-infiltrating T cells after dendritic cell vaccination. Profiling relied on immunoSEQ multiplex PCR, and the TCRdb table lists in-frame clones only, not all of them. The profile shows 30,000 to 40,000 clones, about 80% of them singletons. This specimen was blood, taken before dendritic cell vaccination. The receptors were gathered from a human donor with glioblastoma.

The J gene is TRBJ2-7, the V gene TRBV4-3; D perhaps matches TRBD2 (6 bases). The CDR3 loop spans 14 amino acids. Germline CDR1 reads LGHNA; CDR2 reads YSLEER. Trimming took off 2 bases at V and 3 bases at J, with 11 bases between the two ends. The CDR3 region is CASSQYHGGYEQYF. CDR3 DNA sequence: TGCGCCAGCAGCCAATATCACGGGGGCTACGAGCAGTACTTC.

The V gene is TRBV6-5, the J gene TRBJ2-7; no clear D. Trimming stripped 5 bases from V and 6 bases from J, with 11 bases between. This CDR3 spans 12 amino acids. CDR1 and CDR2 from the germline V gene are MNHEY and SVGAGI. CDR3: CASSVNGPEQYF. CDR3 sequence (DNA): TGTGCCAGCAGTGTTAACGGTCCCGAGCAGTACTTC.

This rearrangement joins TRBV10-1 to TRBJ1-1, with a weak D call TRBD1 (5 bases). Trimming took off 5 bases at V and 6 bases at J, with 13 bases between the two ends. Germline lookup yields CDR1 WNHNN and CDR2 SYGVQD (reference sequence). The CDR3 is made up of 13 amino acids. The CDR3 nucleotides are TGCGCCAGCAGTCCGGGGGTCCCCCCTGAAGCTTTCTTT. Amino acids: CASSPGVPPEAFF.

The chain joins TRBV28 to TRBJ1-1; tentative D call: TRBD1 (6 bases). V was cut by 1 base and J by 2 bases, with 11 bases left in between. The V gene's germline CDR1 is MDHEN and CDR2 SYDVKM. The CDR3 has 15 amino acids. The CDR3 nucleotides read TGTGCCAGCAGTTTATCGGTAGGGACAAACACTGAAGCTTTCTTT. Translation gives CASSLSVGTNTEAFF.

The gene calls are TRBV18 and TRBJ1-2; D may be TRBD1 (6 bases). The germline CDR1 and CDR2 sequences are KGHSH and LQKENI. This CDR3 comprises 16 residues. V dropped 3 bases and J dropped 8 bases, with 22 bases sitting between them. CDR3 DNA sequence: TGTGCCAGCTCACCTACGACGGGACAAGCCTTGGGGGGCTACACCTTC. Protein product: CASSPTTGQALGGYTF.

V is TRBV30 and J is TRBJ2-1; 7 bases are shared with TRBD2. The trim removed 3 bases at V and 3 bases at J, leaving 5 bases unmatched. The CDR3 is 14 amino acids. Germline V gives CDR1 GTSNPN, CDR2 SVGIG (reference sequence). CDR3: CAWSSASGYNEQFF. For the CDR3, the DNA is TGTGCCTGGAGCTCGGCTAGCGGCTACAATGAGCAGTTCTTC.

The chain joins TRBV7-9 to TRBJ2-3, with 8 bases identical to TRBD2. The CDR3 runs to 16 residues. V dropped 5 bases and J dropped 2; count of bases not matched to a gene: 9. Germline V gene data show CDR1 as SEHNR and CDR2 as FQNEAQ (reference sequence). CDR3 sequence reads: CASSPPRGGYTDTQYF. The CDR3 nucleotides are TGTGCCAGCAGCCCGCCTCGGGGGGGGTACACAGATACGCAGTATTTT.

V usage is TRBV4-2 and J usage is TRBJ2-5, with TRBD1 identical over 8 bases. J was trimmed by 0 bases and V by 4 bases; bases with no gene match: 7. This CDR3 is built from 16 residues. The germline gives CDR1 LGHNA, CDR2 YNFKEQ. The CDR3 sequence: CASSRMGQANQETQYF. DNA of the CDR3: TGTGCCAGCAGCCGCATGGGACAGGCGAACCAAGAGACCCAGTACTTC.

The genes are TRBV19 and TRBJ2-1; TRBD1 agrees at 9 bases. Trimming cost V 4 bases and J 2 bases; bases outside gene matches: 3. The CDR3 sequence is 15 residues long. Germline CDR1 is LNHDA and CDR2 is SQIVND (reference sequence). As DNA, the CDR3 is TGTGCCAGTAGTACTCGACAGGGGGCCTACAATGAGCAGTTCTTC. This translates into CASSTRQGAYNEQFF.